The sequence of this T cell receptor (beta chain) was determined in a study of PD-1 blockade in classical Hodgkin lymphoma (dated by TCRdb to the early 2020s). At the level of the whole study: Nivolumab dosing was 3 mg/kg intravenously every 2 weeks, continuing until either disease progression or unacceptable toxicity. The study used CyTOF and TCR beta sequencing to define a peripheral blood immune signature of response to PD-1 blockade in classical Hodgkin lymphoma.

In the case of this clone: Its antigen is currently not known. Nothing much larger sits one base from this clone, and base qualities are not available.

In light of the paper, this sample's time point label describes: cycle 4 day 1 (C4D1), after five to seven weeks of nivolumab. Relapse after autologous stem cell transplantation had occurred in all trial patients, and cohorts A, B and C were distinguished by prior brentuximab vedotin exposure. Magnetic negative selection with a Miltenyi CD4+ T cell isolation kit was used to purify CD4+ T cells from thawed PBMCs. The trial cohort comprised 60 or so patients with relapsed/refractory classical Hodgkin lymphoma whose best overall responses were complete response, partial response or progressive disease. Trial patients were treated with single-agent nivolumab in the multi-cohort phase II CheckMate 205 trial. An independent review committee assessed best overall response by applying the 2007 International Working Group response criteria. PBMCs from the trial were collected at three points: immediately before nivolumab initiation (C1D1), and during therapy at cycle 2 day 1 and cycle 4 day 1. After peripheral blood was drawn into 8 mL Vacutainer Cell Preparation Tubes, PBMCs were isolated by centrifugation and then cryopreserved. Purified CD4+ and CD8+ fractions were generated only in cases for which an additional PBMC sample was available. Magnetically labelled cells were removed on LS columns in a quadroMACS separator, and the flow-through was retained as the purified fraction.

The Qiagen DNeasy kit was used to extract genomic DNA both from unsorted PBMCs and from the negatively selected CD4+ and CD8+ fractions. Amplification of TCR beta CDR3 regions was done by immunoSEQ multiplex PCR with primers that anneal to V and J segments. Amplification bias was minimized using a synthetic immune receptor repertoire, and residual bias was removed computationally after sequencing. On the study's bioinformatics: Custom Python scripts were used to quantify repertoire diversity as the Shannon entropy index. Unsorted, CD4+ and CD8+ repertoires were analyzed separately, except in combined analyses where CD4+ and CD8+ sequences were merged in silico. Clonal expansion was defined as a frequency increase of at least 2-fold after treatment compared with C1D1, and clones undetected at baseline were assigned a pseudocount of 0.5. Clones with 0 or 1 copy at C1D1 were defined as singleton clones, while clones with 2 or more copies were defined as non-singleton clones. Clones expanded in unsorted samples were annotated as CD4+, CD8+ or unknown by matching protein sequences in sorted samples from the same patient. Wilcoxon tests were applied to paired samples to test diversity changes from C1D1 to C4D1. TCRdb retrieved this table from immuneACCESS and kept in-frame rearrangements only. Not all clones are present; in checked studies, unresolved V genes account for under half, and no reason is known for the remainder. V and J calls plus clone size are reproduced from that table; the DNA served to infer D and trimming. Present in this sample are some 9,300 clones, around 72% of which were seen just once. The ten most abundant clones make up roughly 4.5% of the sample.

Overall results and qualifications from the work: Patients starting nivolumab less than 1 year after ASCT had lower diversity and were excluded from later analyses to avoid confounding by immune reconstitution. Baseline TCR diversity was reported to be lower in newly diagnosed patients than in healthy donors, and even lower in relapsed/refractory patients. CD4+ but not CD8+ TCR diversity rose significantly by C4D1 (p=0.0027 vs p=0.16), most apparent in complete responders (p=0.02). The study was restricted to a single clinical trial cohort, and the causes of repertoire differences, possibly disease activity or prior therapy, were left undefined. Baseline diversity similar to that of newly diagnosed patients was observed in trial patients achieving complete response, whereas significantly lower diversity was observed in partial responders and progressors.

Reading from cysteine to phenylalanine, the CDR3 counts 16 amino acids. The CDR3 DNA has 48 bases and is translated from base 1. CDR1 and CDR2 were assigned from the germline V gene (reference sequence) as SGHNT and YYREEE. V is clipped by 4 bases and J by 2 bases, and the sequence between their germline boundaries is 15 bases long. The receptor was isolated from a human donor with classical Hodgkin lymphoma. The sequence is built from TRBV5-4 and TRBJ1-4; perhaps TRBD1 is the D gene, with 5 bases matching. The sample here was CD4+ T cells from blood, taken before the fourth cycle of nivolumab. This receptor carries the CDR3 CASSPGGGMTNEKLFF. DNA sequence: TGTGCCAGCAGCCCCGGCGGGGGGATGACTAATGAAAAACTGTTTTTT.